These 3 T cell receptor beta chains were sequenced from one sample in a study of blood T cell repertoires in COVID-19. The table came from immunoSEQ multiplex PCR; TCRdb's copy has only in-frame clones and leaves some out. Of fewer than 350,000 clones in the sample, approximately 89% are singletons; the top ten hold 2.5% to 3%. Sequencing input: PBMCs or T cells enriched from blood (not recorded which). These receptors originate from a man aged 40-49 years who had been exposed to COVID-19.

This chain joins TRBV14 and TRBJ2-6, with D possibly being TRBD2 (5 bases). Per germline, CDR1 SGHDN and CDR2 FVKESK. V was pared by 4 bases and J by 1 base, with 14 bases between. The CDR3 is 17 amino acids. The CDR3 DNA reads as TGTGCCAGCAGCCGGGCTACAAGACTATCTGGGGCCAACGTCCTGACTTTC. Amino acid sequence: CASSRATRLSGANVLTF.

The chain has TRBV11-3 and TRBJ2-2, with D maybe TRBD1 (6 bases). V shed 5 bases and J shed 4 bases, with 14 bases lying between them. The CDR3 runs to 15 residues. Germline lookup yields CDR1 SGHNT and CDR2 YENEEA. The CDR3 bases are TGTGCCAGCAGCCCGAGGCAGGGGAGCACCGGGGAGCTGTTTTTT. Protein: CASSPRQGSTGELFF.

Here the CDR3 reads CAARATTGSVGYGYTF. The CDR3 coding sequence is TGTGCCGCTAGGGCGACAACAGGGTCGGTTGGGTATGGCTACACCTTC. The J gene is TRBJ1-2, the V gene TRBV19; possible D gene TRBD1, 6 bases. The CDR3 consists of 16 residues. The germline V gene has CDR1 LNHDA and CDR2 SQIVND (reference sequence). The V end lost 11 bases, the J end lost 5 bases, and 27 bases lay between the germline ends.